These T cell receptor beta chains were read from a single sample in a study of blood T cells in healthy people across ages. TCRdb independently ran MiXCR on the 5' RACE reads; one entry per CDR3 protein. This sample yields some 1,800,000 distinct CDR3 sequences, of which roughly 43% are seen a single time; under 25% belongs to the top ten. Sequenced material: blood. These receptors came from a human donor in good health. Both conserved end residues are part of each CDR3. D genes are given only for firm matches. Only some rows state a clone size, as once, few, many or a class for expanded clones.

d_gene	v_gene	abundance	j_gene	len	CDR3aa	CDR3nt
NA	TRBV12-3/TRBV12-4	few	TRBJ2-5	13	CASSLDQQETQYF	TGTGCCAGCAGTTTAGATCAGCAGGAGACCCAGTACTTC
NA	TRBV2	NA	TRBJ2-3	16	CASRDLPGTIGDTQYF	TGTGCCAGCAGAGACCTCCCCGGGACAATCGGAGATACGCAGTATTTT
NA	TRBV28	few	TRBJ2-7	15	CASSFVGSLSYEQYF	TGTGCCAGCAGTTTCGTTGGTAGCCTCTCCTACGAGCAGTACTTC
TRBD1	TRBV7-9	NA	TRBJ1-2	12	CASSRDRVGNTF	TGTGCCAGCAGCCGGGACAGGGTAGGAAACACCTTC
TRBD1	TRBV6-5	few	TRBJ2-7	15	CASSGAWTGTYEQYF	TGTGCCAGCAGCGGGGCATGGACAGGAACCTACGAGCAGTACTTC
TRBD1	TRBV5-1	once	TRBJ2-5	14	CASRPRQGIETQYF	TGCGCCAGCAGACCTCGACAGGGGATAGAGACCCAGTACTTC
NA	TRBV12-3/TRBV12-4	NA	TRBJ2-5	15	CASSVFEGPQETHYF	TGTGCCAGCAGTGTCTTTGAGGGGCCCCAAGAGACCCACTACTTC
NA	TRBV20-1	NA	TRBJ2-1	15	CSARELDHSYNEQFF	TGCAGTGCTAGAGAACTGGACCACTCCTACAATGAGCAGTTCTTC
NA	TRBV9	few	TRBJ2-5	16	CASSVGGSPYRETQYF	TGTGCCAGCAGCGTAGGGGGTTCACCTTATCGGGAGACCCAGTACTTC
NA	TRBV29-1	NA	TRBJ1-2	15	CSVEGGREASYGYTF	TGCAGCGTTGAAGGGGGGCGCGAGGCAAGCTATGGCTACACCTTC
NA	TRBV24-1	once	TRBJ2-5	17	CATSDPTPGSGRETQYF	TGTGCCACCAGTGACCCTACCCCGGGTTCCGGCAGGGAGACCCAGTACTTC
TRBD1	TRBV4-3	NA	TRBJ1-6	16	CASSQITGAYNSPLHF	TGCGCCAGCAGCCAAATTACAGGGGCCTATAATTCACCCCTCCACTTT
TRBD1	TRBV20-1	NA	TRBJ2-7	14	CSASTQGALYEQYF	TGCAGTGCCTCAACTCAGGGGGCCCTCTACGAGCAGTACTTC
NA	TRBV29-1	NA	TRBJ2-1	12	CSGGRSLCEQFF	TGCAGCGGGGGGCGATCCCTATGTGAGCAGTTCTTC
TRBD1	TRBV16	NA	TRBJ1-2	19	CASSQFPGQGNLTHYGYTF	TGTGCCAGCAGCCAATTCCCCGGACAGGGGAATTTAACTCACTATGGCTACACCTTC
NA	TRBV20-1	NA	TRBJ2-7	14	CSARQRGRGYEQYF	TGCAGTGCTAGACAGAGGGGCAGGGGCTACGAGCAGTACTTC
NA	TRBV20-1	NA	TRBJ1-2	14	CSARDYQGLSGYTF	TGCAGTGCTAGAGATTACCAGGGGTTAAGTGGCTACACCTTC
NA	TRBV20-1	few	TRBJ2-5	15	CSARDPGLLQETQYF	TGCAGTGCTAGAGATCCTGGGCTCCTACAAGAGACCCAGTACTTC
NA	TRBV7-2	few	TRBJ2-6	16	CASSLKAGAGANVLTF	TGTGCCAGCAGCTTAAAGGCAGGGGCTGGGGCCAACGTCCTGACTTTC
NA	TRBV5-1	NA	TRBJ1-1	15	CASSLLDMVNTEAFF	TGCGCCAGCAGCTTGTTGGACATGGTTAACACTGAAGCTTTCTTT
TRBD2	TRBV20-1	NA	TRBJ2-7	14	CSAVLSGGLYEQYF	TGCAGTGCTGTCCTTAGCGGGGGGCTCTACGAGCAGTACTTC
NA	TRBV21-1	once	TRBJ1-1	15	CASSTRQGSDTEAFF	TGTGCCAGCAGCACCCGACAGGGATCAGACACTGAAGCTTTCTTT
TRBD1	TRBV7-9	NA	TRBJ2-2	14	CASTPTGTAGELFF	TGTGCCAGCACCCCGACAGGGACGGCCGGGGAGCTGTTTTTT
NA	TRBV7-3	many	TRBJ2-5	16	CASSLVAVTNPGTQYF	TGTGCCAGCAGCTTAGTAGCGGTCACAAACCCAGGGACCCAGTACTTC
TRBD1	TRBV29-1	NA	TRBJ1-2	16	CSEGPSGQAVNYGYTF	TGCAGCGAGGGGCCTTCGGGACAGGCGGTGAACTATGGCTACACCTTC
NA	TRBV20-1	NA	TRBJ1-2	12	CSAGEDGYGYTF	TGCAGTGCTGGAGAGGATGGCTATGGCTACACCTTC
NA	TRBV20-1	few	TRBJ2-3	13	CSADPKNTDTQYF	TGCAGTGCCGACCCAAAGAACACAGATACGCAGTATTTT
TRBD2	TRBV9	NA	TRBJ2-5	17	CASSVDPGGLSGETQYF	TGTGCCAGCAGCGTAGACCCGGGGGGGCTATCTGGGGAGACCCAGTACTTC
NA	TRBV4-3	NA	TRBJ1-2	11	CASSQEGSYTF	TGCGCCAGCAGCCAAGAAGGGTCCTACACCTTC
NA	TRBV18	NA	TRBJ1-2	13	CASSPAGFDGYTF	TGTGCCAGCTCACCAGCAGGATTTGATGGCTACACCTTC
NA	TRBV20-1	NA	TRBJ2-1	17	CSAPGGLIVGGRNEQFF	TGCAGTGCCCCCGGAGGTCTGATAGTGGGGGGGCGCAATGAGCAGTTCTTC
NA	TRBV7-6	NA	TRBJ2-2	17	CASSPTMGGTNYGELFF	TGTGCCAGCAGCCCTACCATGGGCGGGACAAACTACGGGGAGCTGTTTTTT
NA	TRBV7-9	NA	TRBJ2-2	14	CASSLEAGTGELFF	TGTGCCAGCAGCTTAGAGGCGGGGACCGGGGAGCTGTTTTTT
NA	TRBV5-1	NA	TRBJ2-7	14	CASSYGTAVYEQYF	TGCGCCAGCAGCTACGGGACGGCAGTCTACGAGCAGTACTTC
NA	TRBV10-3	NA	TRBJ2-3	15	CAISEFGPTTDTQYF	TGTGCCATCAGTGAGTTTGGACCAACCACAGATACGCAGTATTTT
TRBD1	TRBV12-3/TRBV12-4	few	TRBJ2-5	15	CASSPQGALGETQYF	TGTGCCAGCAGTCCCCAGGGGGCTTTGGGAGAGACCCAGTACTTC
TRBD2	TRBV2	NA	TRBJ2-3	15	CVSASGGPVTDTQYF	TGTGTCAGTGCTAGCGGGGGGCCCGTCACAGATACGCAGTATTTT
NA	TRBV4-3	NA	TRBJ1-4	14	CASSGDWSGGKLFF	TGCGCCAGCAGCGGGGACTGGTCCGGGGGAAAACTGTTTTTT
NA	TRBV20-1	NA	TRBJ2-1	16	CSVVSQQGSAYNEQFF	TGCAGTGTTGTCAGCCAGCAGGGGAGCGCCTACAATGAGCAGTTCTTC
TRBD1	TRBV7-9	few	TRBJ2-3	18	CASSLAGWTGGELDTQYF	TGTGCCAGCAGCTTAGCGGGATGGACAGGGGGCGAACTGGATACGCAGTATTTT
NA	TRBV29-1	once	TRBJ1-1	10	CSVEVAEAFF	TGCAGCGTTGAGGTGGCTGAAGCTTTCTTT
TRBD1	TRBV20-1	NA	TRBJ2-1	16	CSARAGTALPTHEQFF	TGCAGTGCTAGAGCTGGGACAGCCCTCCCCACCCATGAGCAGTTCTTC
NA	TRBV12-3/TRBV12-4	NA	TRBJ2-5	12	CASSLDNNEQYF	TGTGCCAGCAGTTTAGACAACAATGAGCAGTACTTC
TRBD2	TRBV12-3/TRBV12-4	NA	TRBJ2-5	13	CASNAGVGETQYF	TGTGCCAGCAATGCGGGAGTTGGGGAGACCCAGTACTTC
NA	TRBV7-3	few	TRBJ2-5	13	CASSSAGVETQYF	TGTGCCAGCAGCTCCGCCGGGGTAGAGACCCAGTACTTC
NA	TRBV10-3	NA	TRBJ1-5	17	CAISESIVPKKGQPQHF	TGTGCCATCAGTGAGTCGATAGTGCCCAAAAAAGGTCAGCCCCAGCATTTT
TRBD1	TRBV7-2	NA	TRBJ1-2	15	CASSLRTGESYGYTF	TGTGCCAGCAGCTTACGGACAGGGGAGAGCTATGGCTACACCTTC
NA	TRBV11-3	once	TRBJ2-6	18	CASSQGPGHHSRANVLTF	TGTGCCAGCAGTCAGGGGCCGGGACACCACTCTAGGGCCAACGTCCTGACTTTC
NA	TRBV7-2	NA	TRBJ2-4	13	CASSSSGKNIQYF	TGTGCCAGCAGCAGTAGCGGAAAAAACATTCAGTACTTC
TRBD1	TRBV12-3/TRBV12-4	NA	TRBJ1-2	13	CAVAPGGDYGYTF	TGTGCCGTAGCGCCAGGGGGCGACTATGGCTACACCTTC